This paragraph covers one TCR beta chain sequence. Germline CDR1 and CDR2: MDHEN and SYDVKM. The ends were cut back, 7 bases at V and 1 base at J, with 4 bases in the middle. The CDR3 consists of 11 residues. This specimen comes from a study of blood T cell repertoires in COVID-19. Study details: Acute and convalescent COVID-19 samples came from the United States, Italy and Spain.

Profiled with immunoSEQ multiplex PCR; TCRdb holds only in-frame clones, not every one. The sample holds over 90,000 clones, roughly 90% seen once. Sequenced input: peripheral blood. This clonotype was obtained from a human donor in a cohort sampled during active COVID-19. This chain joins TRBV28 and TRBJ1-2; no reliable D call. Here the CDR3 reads CASTSNYGYTF. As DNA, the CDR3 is TGTGCCAGCACCAGTAACTATGGCTACACCTTC.